These 29 T cell receptor beta chains came from one sample sequenced in a study of identifying expanded T cells in peripheral blood. Generated by immunoSEQ multiplex PCR, the TCRdb table keeps only in-frame clones and is missing some. This table holds around 90,000 clones, about 91% found once. The sample was blood. These receptors were obtained from a person aged 18 to 75 in good health.

J is TRBJ2-1 and V is TRBV5-4; D is uncertain. The germline CDR1 and CDR2 sequences are SGHNT and YYREEE (reference sequence). With 0 bases removed from V and 5 bases from J, the gap between germline ends came to 3 bases. The CDR3 sequence is 12 residues long. The CDR3 protein is CASSLVHNEQFF. CDR3 nucleotides: TGTGCCAGCAGCTTGGTCCACAATGAGCAGTTCTTC.

The gene calls are TRBV15 and TRBJ1-5; a possible D gene is TRBD1 (6 bases). There are 14 residues in the CDR3. Trimming removed 3 bases at V and 4 bases at J, with 10 bases between. The germline V gene encodes CDR1 LNHNV and CDR2 YYDKDF (reference sequence). The DNA for the CDR3 is TGTGCCACCAGCAGCCGGACAGTAAATCAGCCCCAGCATTTT. The encoded protein is CATSSRTVNQPQHF. Variable domain in full (rest from reference TRBV15 and TRBJ1-5): DAMVIQNPRYQVTQFGKPVTLSCSQTLNHNVMYWYQQKSSQAPKLLFHYYDKDFNNEADTPDNFQSRRPNTSFCFLDIRSPGLGDTAMYLCATSSRTVNQPQHFGDGTRLSIL.

V is TRBV7-9 and J is TRBJ2-7; D unresolved. The V end lost 1 base, the J end lost 3 bases, and 16 bases lay between the germline ends. The germline gives CDR1 SEHNR, CDR2 FQNEAQ (reference sequence). This CDR3 is 16 amino acids long. This chain's CDR3 is CASSLVFGQEGYEQYF. The DNA of the CDR3 is TGTGCCAGCAGCTTAGTTTTCGGGCAGGAAGGCTACGAGCAGTACTTC.

The rearrangement joins TRBV6-1 to TRBJ1-5, with D unresolved. Germline loops: CDR1 MNHNS, CDR2 SASEGT. The CDR3 length is 14 residues. With 4 bases removed from V and 5 bases from J, the gap between germline ends came to 12 bases. DNA for the CDR3: TGTGCCAGCAGTGTTCGAGGGTTTTATCAGCCCCAGCATTTT. Amino acid sequence: CASSVRGFYQPQHF.

This rearrangement joins TRBV28 to TRBJ1-5, with D maybe TRBD1 (6 bases). Germline loops: CDR1 MDHEN, CDR2 SYDVKM. V lost 2 bases and J 1 base, leaving 12 bases between the germline ends. There are 16 residues in the CDR3. The CDR3 coding sequence is TGTGCCAGCAGTTTAGGATCAGGGGAGAGCAATCAGCCCCAGCATTTT. This codes for CASSLGSGESNQPQHF.

The CDR3 DNA reads as TGCGCCAGCAGTGTACAGGGGAACACTGAAGCTTTCTTT. It yields the protein CASSVQGNTEAFF. J is TRBJ1-1 and V is TRBV10-1; maybe TRBD1 (6 bases). Trimming stripped 4 bases from V and 1 base from J, with 7 bases between. This CDR3 contains 13 residues. The germline CDR1 and CDR2 sequences are WNHNN and SYGVQD (reference sequence).

V gene TRBV5-4 combines with J gene TRBJ1-5; perhaps TRBD1 as D (6 bases). Trimming stripped 4 bases from V and 8 bases from J, with 19 bases between. CDR1 and CDR2 (germline): SGHNT, YYREEE (reference sequence). The CDR3 has 15 amino acids. CDR3 loop: CASSLSGEPWEPQHF. In DNA, the CDR3 is TGTGCCAGCAGCCTATCAGGGGAGCCCTGGGAGCCCCAGCATTTT. The whole variable domain, remainder taken from reference TRBV5-4 and TRBJ1-5, is ETGVTQSPTHLIKTRGQQVTLRCSSQSGHNTVSWYQQALGQGPQFIFQYYREEENGRGNFPPRFSGLQFPNYSSELNVNALELDDSALYLCASSLSGEPWEPQHFGDGTRLSIL.

This clone has only a few counts. V gene TRBV30 combines with J gene TRBJ1-5; 9 bases align to TRBD1. The trim removed 5 bases at V and 3 bases at J, leaving 2 bases unmatched. The CDR3 has 13 residues. Germline lookup yields CDR1 GTSNPN and CDR2 SVGIG (reference sequence). CDR3 bases: TGTGCCTGGGGGACAGGGACCAATCAGCCCCAGCATTTT. Its protein product is CAWGTGTNQPQHF.

This sequence joins TRBV30 and TRBJ2-3; 7 bases map to TRBD1. Trimming at V came to 1 base and at J to 3 bases, leaving 4 bases not matched to a gene. Germline assignment: CDR1 GTSNPN and CDR2 SVGIG (reference sequence). This CDR3 contains 14 residues. CDR3 region: CAWSEGATTDTQYF. As DNA, the CDR3 is TGTGCCTGGAGTGAGGGGGCCACGACAGATACGCAGTATTTT.

A word on this clone: This specimen includes other DNA sequences encoding the same CDR3. V gene TRBV28 combines with J gene TRBJ1-1; D is uncertain. Per germline, CDR1 MDHEN and CDR2 SYDVKM. This CDR3 has 13 amino acids. V lost 4 bases and J lost 11, with 17 bases in between. Here the CDR3 reads CASSSPDGSRAFF. The CDR3 DNA is TGTGCCAGCAGTTCTCCAGACGGCTCTCGGGCTTTCTTT.

The chain recombines TRBV5-1 with TRBJ2-7; 11 nucleotides match TRBD1. Trimming took 3 bases from V and 7 from J; bases not matched to a gene: 6. This CDR3 comprises 14 residues. Germline V gives CDR1 SGHRS, CDR2 YFSETQ. Here the CDR3 reads CASSSGQGGVEQYF. The CDR3 DNA follows: TGCGCCAGCAGCTCGGGACAGGGGGGCGTAGAGCAGTACTTC. Together with reference TRBV5-1 and TRBJ2-7, the CDR3 gives the full variable domain: KAGVTQTPRYLIKTRGQQVTLSCSPISGHRSVSWYQQTPGQGLQFLFEYFSETQRNKGNFPGRFSGRQFSNSRSEMNVSTLELGDSALYLCASSSGQGGVEQYFGPGTRLTVT.

The rearrangement joins TRBV9 to TRBJ1-1; 9 positions agree with TRBD1. The CDR3 length is 15 residues. Per the germline V gene, CDR1 is SGDLS and CDR2 is YYNGEE. The V segment lost 3 bases and the J segment 6 bases; nucleotides outside the gene matches: 9. CDR3 sequence (DNA): TGTGCCAGCAGCGCCGGGACAGGGAGACTTGCTGAAGCTTTCTTT. Encoded protein: CASSAGTGRLAEAFF.

A word on this clone: Relative to the germline gene, one junction end is altered; a read error may explain this. This chain connects TRBV6-4 to TRBJ2-7, with 9 bases lining up with TRBD1. The CDR3 length is 15 residues. Looked up from germline, CDR1 is MRHNA and CDR2 is SNTAGT. The CDR3 bases are TGTGCCAGCAGTTACTCTGCCGGACAGGGGTACGAGCAGTACTTC. Protein: CASSYSAGQGYEQYF.

The rearrangement joins TRBV28 to TRBJ1-1, with a possible D match to TRBD1 (5 bases). Per germline, CDR1 MDHEN and CDR2 SYDVKM. This CDR3 spans 14 amino acids. V dropped 3 bases and J dropped 5 bases, with 13 bases sitting between them. The CDR3 region has the DNA TGTGCCAGCAGTTTGACAGCGGGCAGGACTGAAGCTTTCTTT. Translated: CASSLTAGRTEAFF.

This clone has a single count. The chain is built from TRBV28 and TRBJ1-1; no reliable D call. With 3 bases removed from V and 1 base from J, the gap between germline ends came to 12 bases. The CDR3 covers 15 residues. Germline V lookup: CDR1 MDHEN, CDR2 SYDVKM. This CDR3 is CASSFSDNRNTEAFF. Here the CDR3 DNA reads TGTGCCAGCAGTTTTTCTGACAACAGGAACACTGAAGCTTTCTTT. Looking up the rest from reference TRBV28 and TRBJ1-1 gives the full variable domain: DVKVTQSSRYLVKRTGEKVFLECVQDMDHENMFWYRQDPGLGLRLIYFSYDVKMKEKGDIPEGYSVSREKKERFSLILESASTNQTSMYLCASSFSDNRNTEAFFGQGTRLTVV.

The chain joins TRBV4-2 to TRBJ2-3; D not certain. Trimming pared 0 bases from V and 2 bases from J, leaving 3 bases between. From germline, CDR1 is LGHNA and CDR2 YNFKEQ. This CDR3 is built from 13 residues. As DNA, the CDR3 is TGTGCCAGCAGCCAAGAGTCCACAGATACGCAGTATTTT. It translates to CASSQESTDTQYF.

The genes are TRBV28 and TRBJ2-7; 8 bases match TRBD1. V gave up 3 bases and J gave up 3 bases; unmatched junction bases: 13. The CDR3 runs 17 residues. Germline V gene data show CDR1 as MDHEN and CDR2 as SYDVKM. The CDR3 here is CASSFSIVGTGGYEQYF. In DNA, the CDR3 is TGTGCCAGCAGTTTTAGTATAGTTGGGACAGGAGGCTACGAGCAGTACTTC.

The rearrangement joins TRBV4-3 to TRBJ1-1; tentatively, D is TRBD1 (5 bases). V was cut by 3 bases and J by 4 bases, with 21 bases left in between. Germline CDR1 reads LGHNA; CDR2 reads YSLEER. The CDR3 runs to 17 residues. Written as DNA, the CDR3 is TGCGCCAGCAGCCAGGCCCTAATGGTTCGGGGGAGCACTGAAGCTTTCTTT. This gives the protein CASSQALMVRGSTEAFF.

V and J are TRBV7-3 and TRBJ2-7; D is unresolved. The CDR3 totals 13 residues. Trimming pared 5 bases from V and 7 bases from J, leaving 15 bases between. In germline, CDR1 is SGHTA, CDR2 FQGTGA. CDR3 region: CASSPFRLEEQYF. In DNA form, the CDR3 reads TGTGCCAGCAGCCCCTTCCGTCTCGAGGAGCAGTACTTC.

The chain employs TRBV6-4 and TRBJ1-2; 9 nucleotides match TRBD1. The V and J ends lost 1 base and 5 bases, in that order; junction bases with no gene match: 2. CDR1 and CDR2 from the germline V gene are MRHNA and SNTAGT. The CDR3 runs to 14 residues. The CDR3 sequence is CASSDFDRGYGYTF. CDR3 sequence (DNA): TGTGCCAGCAGTGACTTCGACAGGGGGTATGGCTACACCTTC.

The table lists this clone with a count of one. The rearrangement uses TRBV6-1 and TRBJ2-2, with a tentative D call TRBD1 (6 bases). The CDR3 is 16 residues long. V was trimmed by 0 bases and J by 7 bases, leaving 15 bases between them. Germline CDR1 reads MNHNS; CDR2 reads SASEGT. The CDR3 DNA follows: TGTGCCAGCAGTGAAGCGGGGACAAGGACTGTCGGGGAGCTGTTTTTT. Protein sequence: CASSEAGTRTVGELFF.

The chain is built from TRBV28 and TRBJ1-5, with a tentative D call TRBD1 (6 bases). In germline, CDR1 is MDHEN, CDR2 SYDVKM. CDR3 size: 13 residues. The V gene lost 8 bases and the J gene lost 4 bases, with 12 bases spanning the gap. The CDR3 loop reads CASSDRANQPQHF. For the CDR3, the DNA is TGTGCCAGCTCGGACAGAGCTAATCAGCCCCAGCATTTT.

The chain recombines TRBV6-6 with TRBJ2-1, with 9 positions matching TRBD2. This CDR3 spans 15 amino acids. Trimming cost V 7 bases and J 8 bases; bases outside gene matches: 12. Germline V CDR1 and CDR2: MNHNY, SVGAGI (reference sequence). The chain's CDR3 is CASTQAGGPRDEQFF. The CDR3 region has the DNA TGTGCCAGCACCCAGGCGGGGGGGCCGAGGGATGAGCAGTTCTTC.

This clone was picked up a small number of times. This sequence joins TRBV18 and TRBJ1-5; D possibly corresponds to TRBD1 (5 bases). The CDR3 extends over 15 amino acids. Germline V lookup: CDR1 KGHSH, CDR2 LQKENI. Trimming shortened V by 5 bases and J by 3 bases, and 14 bases separated the two germline ends. Here the CDR3 reads CASSNGTGPNQPQHF. CDR3 nucleotide sequence: TGTGCCAGCTCAAACGGGACTGGACCCAATCAGCCCCAGCATTTT.

This rearrangement joins TRBV6-1 to TRBJ1-1; D gene unclear. V was pared by 6 bases and J by 1 base, with 12 bases between. The germline V gene has CDR1 MNHNS and CDR2 SASEGT. The CDR3 covers 14 residues. CDR3 sequence reads: CASRVASRNTEAFF. Written as DNA, the CDR3 is TGTGCCAGCAGAGTCGCCTCCAGGAACACTGAAGCTTTCTTT.

This clone has a handful of counts. This chain links TRBV2 with TRBJ1-1; the D is unclear. Trimming cost V 4 bases and J 4 bases, with 10 bases left between them. Germline CDR1 is SNHLY and CDR2 is FYNNEI. This CDR3 has 13 amino acids. The CDR3 loop is CASSGPLGTEAFF. In DNA form, the CDR3 reads TGTGCCAGCAGTGGGCCTTTGGGCACTGAAGCTTTCTTT.

The rearrangement uses TRBV5-4 and TRBJ1-4; a weak D match, TRBD1 (5 bases). Trimming removed 3 bases at V and 0 bases at J, with 12 bases between. This CDR3 is built from 16 residues. Germline loops: CDR1 SGHNT, CDR2 YYREEE (reference sequence). The CDR3 DNA follows: TGTGCCAGCAGCTACGGGACGTCTGCAACTAATGAAAAACTGTTTTTT. It is translated as CASSYGTSATNEKLFF.

This rearrangement joins TRBV7-9 to TRBJ2-3; D is ambiguous. The V and J ends lost 4 bases and 6 bases respectively, with 8 bases between them. The CDR3 length is 12 residues. Germline CDR1 SEHNR, CDR2 FQNEAQ (reference sequence). CDR3 sequence: CASSSDSDTQYF. Here the CDR3 DNA reads TGTGCCAGCAGCTCCGACTCGGATACGCAGTATTTT.

The genes are TRBV2 and TRBJ2-3; weak D call: TRBD1 (5 bases). Per germline, CDR1 SNHLY and CDR2 FYNNEI. The V end was cut by 7 bases, the J end by 8 bases, with 16 bases between. The CDR3 sequence is 13 residues long. The chain's CDR3 is CASISGMVGTQYF. The CDR3 coding sequence is TGTGCCAGCATTTCAGGGATGGTGGGTACGCAGTATTTT.